A selection of T cell receptor beta chains follows, all from one sample in a study of regulatory T cells in long-lasting Graves disease. Using its own MiXCR run on the multiplex PCR reads, TCRdb lists one record per CDR3 protein. The table records over 450,000 distinct CDR3 sequences, around 13% of them present only once. The same specimen was also included in a second study, on T cells in Graves' hyperthyroidism and ophthalmopathy.

The sequencing used peripheral blood mononuclear cells (PBMCs), collected at new diagnosis, from a patient treated with antithyroid drugs. The receptors here all came from a woman aged 25-40 years with Graves disease. CDR3s include the opening cysteine and the closing phenylalanine or tryptophan. Clone size is stated in some rows and not others, as once, few, many or a class when expanded.

CDR3	V	J	size	length
CASSLTLQGLNTEAFF	TRBV5-1	TRBJ1-1	many	16
CASSYSPESKKDTQYF	TRBV6-2/TRBV6-3	TRBJ2-3	-	16
CASSYTGVEQYF	TRBV6-5	TRBJ2-7	many	12
CASSWTGTSGIGEQFF	TRBV7-2	TRBJ2-1	many	16
CASSSPRRQFQETQYF	TRBV28	TRBJ2-5	many	16
CSARKRDRQSSYEQYF	TRBV20-1	TRBJ2-7	few	16
CASSLAGAGMISETQYF	TRBV5-1	TRBJ2-5	-	17
CASSFTAGANIQYF	TRBV5-1	TRBJ2-4	few	14
CASSQGLGTQYF	TRBV11-2	TRBJ2-5	-	12
CASSRPPPGIYGYTF	TRBV28	TRBJ1-2	many	15
CASSFGTGGYGYTF	TRBV7-9	TRBJ1-2	many	14
CATSDSTGFPYEQYF	TRBV24-1	TRBJ2-7	many	15
CASNTWGPNREAFF	TRBV27	TRBJ1-1	-	14
CASSTGTSRSNEQFF	TRBV12-3/TRBV12-4	TRBJ2-1	many	15
CASSISGKISYEQYF	TRBV19	TRBJ2-7	-	15
CASSARDRGHGIWNTEAFF	TRBV6-1	TRBJ1-1	few	19
CASSLDRDKLFF	TRBV18	TRBJ1-4	many	12
CATRGQMNTEAFF	TRBV2	TRBJ1-1	many	13
CASSLWQATDYNGYTF	TRBV27	TRBJ1-2	many	16
CASSQLRNSPLHF	TRBV3-1	TRBJ1-6	many	13
CASSWVSAGEGTQYF	TRBV19	TRBJ2-5	few	15
CASSDTTSGRAYEQYF	TRBV13	TRBJ2-7	many	16
CASSPLASGIRQETQYF	TRBV18	TRBJ2-5	-	17
CASSLRQGAYEQYF	TRBV7-2	TRBJ2-7	many	14
CAWRGSPAGTEAFF	TRBV30	TRBJ1-1	few	14
CSVESGGPGVYGYTF	TRBV29-1	TRBJ1-2	few	15
CASSEGTSGIRSYEQYF	TRBV6-1	TRBJ2-7	-	17
CSAGVNEQFF	TRBV29-1	TRBJ2-1	many	10
CSVDVGQGLPGELFF	TRBV29-1	TRBJ2-2	few	15
CASSQDTRPQYF	TRBV4-2	TRBJ2-5	many	12
CASTRQGGTGELFF	TRBV19	TRBJ2-2	-	14
CASSAGIRGLTEAFF	TRBV5-1	TRBJ1-1	many	15
CASSLRVGLRGPLTLNEKLFF	TRBV12-3/TRBV12-4	TRBJ1-4	many	21
CASSYNHAGSYEQYF	TRBV6-5	TRBJ2-7	many	15
CASSLEPAEYSNQPQHF	TRBV7-8	TRBJ1-5	few	17
CASSAPLGTKPWNHRIPFF	TRBV5-6	TRBJ2-5	many	19
CASLPLGGMNTEAFF	TRBV5-1	TRBJ1-1	many	15
CSARSPGAGVRNEQFF	TRBV20-1	TRBJ2-1	many	16
CASSLGQLYGYTF	TRBV12-3/TRBV12-4	TRBJ1-2	many	13
CATSDPRSSTGELFF	TRBV24-1	TRBJ2-2	many	15
CASSYPSGSPHLTDTQYF	TRBV6-2/TRBV6-3	TRBJ2-3	many	18
CASSLGRIYYEQYF	TRBV5-6	TRBJ2-7	-	14
CASSPGTWNTEAFF	TRBV11-2	TRBJ1-1	many	14
CASSNLHGYEQYF	TRBV6-1	TRBJ2-7	many	13
CASSEDRTWDKNIQYF	TRBV2	TRBJ2-4	many	16
CSGRQGRAEAFF	TRBV29-1	TRBJ1-1	many	12
CASNSPVFPLPDEAFF	TRBV28	TRBJ1-1	many	16
CASSLGGRNQPQHF	TRBV7-9	TRBJ1-5	-	14
CASSPFGNNEQFF	TRBV7-2	TRBJ2-1	few	13
CASSSGNFQFF	TRBV7-3	TRBJ2-1	many	11
CSASEGVGYTF	TRBV20-1	TRBJ1-2	-	11
CASSDFVGTGVTGELFF	TRBV6-1	TRBJ2-2	many	17
CASSPWGRQNTIYF	TRBV7-9	TRBJ1-3	-	14
CASSEQGGDNEKLFF	TRBV2	TRBJ1-4	many	15
CASSPETGETQYF	TRBV2	TRBJ2-5	many	13
CASSGQYSNQPQHF	TRBV12-3/TRBV12-4	TRBJ1-5	many	14
CASSQSGHYSDEQFF	TRBV4-1	TRBJ2-1	-	15
CASSQGGLAGKETQHF	TRBV4-1	TRBJ2-5	few	16
CASTPGGVWEQYF	TRBV28	TRBJ2-7	many	13
CASRSRLAGVADTQYF	TRBV6-1	TRBJ2-3	few	16